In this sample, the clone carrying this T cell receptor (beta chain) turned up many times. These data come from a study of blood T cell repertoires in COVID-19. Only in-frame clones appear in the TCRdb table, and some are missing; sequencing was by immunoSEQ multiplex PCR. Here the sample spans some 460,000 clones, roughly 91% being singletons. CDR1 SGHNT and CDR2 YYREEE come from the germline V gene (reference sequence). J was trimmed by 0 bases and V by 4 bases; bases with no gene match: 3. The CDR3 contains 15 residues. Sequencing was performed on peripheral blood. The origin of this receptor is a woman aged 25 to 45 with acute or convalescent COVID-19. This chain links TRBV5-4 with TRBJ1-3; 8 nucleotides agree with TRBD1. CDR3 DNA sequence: TGTGCCAGCAGCCCGGACAGGGTCTCTGGAAACACCATATATTTT. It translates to CASSPDRVSGNTIYF.